One and the same sample provided the 8 T cell receptor beta chains below, sequenced in a study of cytomegalovirus exposure and HLA in healthy donors. This PCR relied on a set of 60 Vbeta primers and 13 Jbeta primers. Libraries were prepared by immunoSEQ multiplex PCR; TCRdb keeps only in-frame clonotypes and omits some of them. Of 300,000 or so clones detected, 84% appear once; the ten largest clones hold roughly 2%. The sample taken for sequencing was PBMCs. These receptors were taken from a middle-aged woman in good health and CMV-seropositive.

This chain connects TRBV5-1 to TRBJ2-1; 7 nucleotides agree with TRBD1. With V trimmed by 9 bases and J by 4 bases, 10 bases remained unmatched. The CDR3 has 14 residues. Germline V gene data show CDR1 as SGHRS and CDR2 as YFSETQ. The DNA of the CDR3 is TGCGCCACTCGAGGGACAGAAAGTTACAATGAGCAGTTCTTC. Translated, it gives CATRGTESYNEQFF.

This chain connects TRBV5-6 to TRBJ1-2; D not resolved. This CDR3 comprises 13 residues. CDR1 is SGHDT and CDR2 is YYEEEE in the germline V gene. The V gene lost 4 bases and the J gene lost 2 bases, with 9 bases spanning the gap. CDR3 coding DNA: TGTGCCAGCAGCCTACGGGAAAACTATGGCTACACCTTC. It is translated as CASSLRENYGYTF.

The rearrangement links TRBV11-3 to TRBJ2-2, with 10 bases matching TRBD2. The CDR3 covers 17 residues. The junction had 9 bases not matched to a gene; V was cut back by 1 base and J by 7 bases. Per the germline V gene, CDR1 is SGHNT and CDR2 is YENEEA. This chain's CDR3 is CASSLGVLAGYDGELFF. The DNA for the CDR3 is TGTGCCAGCAGCTTAGGGGTACTAGCGGGATATGACGGGGAGCTGTTTTTT.

V gene TRBV15 combines with J gene TRBJ1-1; the match to TRBD1 covers 9 bases. Germline V gene sequence: CDR1 LNHNV, CDR2 YYDKDF (reference sequence). The CDR3 runs 13 residues. V lost 4 bases to trimming and J lost 4 bases; unmatched junction nucleotides: 1. CDR3 DNA sequence: TGTGCCACCAGCAAGACAGGGGGCACTGAAGCTTTCTTT. Encoded protein: CATSKTGGTEAFF.

This clone has a single count. The chain uses TRBV19 and TRBJ1-1; 7 bases align to TRBD1. The CDR3 spans 13 residues. The germline V gene has CDR1 LNHDA and CDR2 SQIVND (reference sequence). J gave up 7 bases and V 4 bases, and 6 bases lay outside the gene matches. The CDR3 reads CASSTTTGYEAFF. In DNA, the CDR3 is TGTGCCAGTAGTACCACGACAGGGTATGAAGCTTTCTTT.

The rearrangement links TRBV4-2 to TRBJ2-1, with 8 bases that match TRBD1. V lost 0 bases to trimming and J lost 2 bases; unmatched junction nucleotides: 15. Germline lookup yields CDR1 LGHNA and CDR2 YNFKEQ. The CDR3 loop spans 20 amino acids. CDR3 in DNA: TGTGCCAGCAGCCAAGATAAGAGACAGGGGTTTTCCGGGACCTACAATGAGCAGTTCTTC. Translated, it gives CASSQDKRQGFSGTYNEQFF.

The chain employs TRBV4-3 and TRBJ2-1; D not certain. CDR1 and CDR2 (germline): LGHNA, YSLEER. This CDR3 has 13 residues. Trimming removed 1 base at V and 8 bases at J, with 9 bases between. Here the CDR3 reads CASSQGVAYEQFF. The CDR3 coding sequence is TGCGCCAGCAGCCAAGGAGTCGCGTATGAGCAGTTCTTC.

J is TRBJ1-1 and V is TRBV6-6, with D maybe TRBD1 (5 bases). Trimming shortened V by 7 bases and J by 2 bases, and 8 bases separated the two germline ends. This CDR3 has 12 residues. CDR1 MNHNY and CDR2 SVGAGI come from the germline V gene (reference sequence). The CDR3 spells CASTGTNTEAFF. CDR3 nucleotides: TGTGCCAGCACAGGGACTAACACTGAAGCTTTCTTT.